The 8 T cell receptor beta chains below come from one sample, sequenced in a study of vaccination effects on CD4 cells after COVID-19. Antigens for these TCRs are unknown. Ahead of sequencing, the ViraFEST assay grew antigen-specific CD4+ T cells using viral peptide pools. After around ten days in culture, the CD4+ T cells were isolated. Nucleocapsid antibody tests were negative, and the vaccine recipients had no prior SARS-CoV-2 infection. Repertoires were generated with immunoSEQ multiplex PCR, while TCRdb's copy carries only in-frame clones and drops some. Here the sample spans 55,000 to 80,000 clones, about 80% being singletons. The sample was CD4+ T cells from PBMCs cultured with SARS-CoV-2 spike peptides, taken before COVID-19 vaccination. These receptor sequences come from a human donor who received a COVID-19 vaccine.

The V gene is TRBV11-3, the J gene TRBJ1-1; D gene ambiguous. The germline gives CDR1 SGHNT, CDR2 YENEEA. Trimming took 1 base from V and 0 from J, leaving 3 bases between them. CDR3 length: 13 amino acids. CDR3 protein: CASSLAMNTEAFF. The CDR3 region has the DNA TGTGCCAGCAGCTTAGCGATGAACACTGAAGCTTTCTTT.

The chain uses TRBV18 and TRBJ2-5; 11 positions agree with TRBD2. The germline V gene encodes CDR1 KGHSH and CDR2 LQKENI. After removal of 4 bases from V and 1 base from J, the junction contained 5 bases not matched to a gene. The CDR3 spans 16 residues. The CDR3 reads CASSLGLAASQETQYF. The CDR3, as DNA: TGTGCCAGCTCACTGGGACTAGCGGCTTCCCAAGAGACCCAGTACTTC.

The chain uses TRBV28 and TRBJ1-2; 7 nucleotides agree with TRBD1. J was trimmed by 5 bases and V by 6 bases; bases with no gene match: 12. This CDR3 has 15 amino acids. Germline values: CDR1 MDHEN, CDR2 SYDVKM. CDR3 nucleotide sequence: TGTGCCAGCAGGTACGCAGGGGGTAGTCGTTATGGCTACACCTTC. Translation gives CASRYAGGSRYGYTF.

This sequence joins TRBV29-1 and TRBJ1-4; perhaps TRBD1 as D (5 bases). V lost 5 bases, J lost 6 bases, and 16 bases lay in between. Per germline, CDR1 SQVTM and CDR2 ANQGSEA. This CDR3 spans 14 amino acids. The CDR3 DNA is TGCAGCGTTTGGAAGACACAAGGGGATGAAAAACTGTTTTTT. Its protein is CSVWKTQGDEKLFF. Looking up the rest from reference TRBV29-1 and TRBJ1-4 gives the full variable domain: SAVISQKPSRDICQRGTSLTIQCQVDSQVTMMFWYRQQPGQSLTLIATANQGSEATYESGFVIDKFPISRPNLTFSTLTVSNMSPEDSSIYLCSVWKTQGDEKLFFGSGTQLSVL.

DNA for the CDR3: TGTGCTAGTGCCCGAAGTGGGGAGGCCTATGGCTACACCTTC. Translation gives CASARSGEAYGYTF. The chain joins TRBV12-5 to TRBJ1-2; D gene ambiguous. V dropped 7 bases and J dropped 4 bases, with 16 bases sitting between them. CDR1 is LGHNT, CDR2 FRNRAP, per germline. The CDR3 contains 14 residues.

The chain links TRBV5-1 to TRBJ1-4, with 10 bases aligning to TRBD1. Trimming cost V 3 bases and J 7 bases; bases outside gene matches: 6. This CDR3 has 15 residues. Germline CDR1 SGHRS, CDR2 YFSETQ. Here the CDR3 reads CASSSTGTGVEKLFF. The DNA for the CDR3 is TGCGCCAGCAGCTCCACCGGGACAGGGGTTGAAAAACTGTTTTTT.

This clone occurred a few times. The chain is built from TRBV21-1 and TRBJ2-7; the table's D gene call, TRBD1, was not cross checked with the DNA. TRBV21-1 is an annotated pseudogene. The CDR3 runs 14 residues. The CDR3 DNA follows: TGTGCCAGCAGCAAAGGGACAGGGGGCTACGAGCAGTACGTC. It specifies CASSKGTGGYEQYV.

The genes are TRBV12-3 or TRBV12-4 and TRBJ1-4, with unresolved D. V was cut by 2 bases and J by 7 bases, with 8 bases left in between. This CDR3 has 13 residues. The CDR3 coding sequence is TGTGCCAGCAGTTTAAATTCGTTTGAAAAACTGTTTTTT. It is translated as CASSLNSFEKLFF.